The 8 T cell receptor beta chains presented below share a single source sample, sequenced in a study of tumor and adjacent non-tumor tissue in lung cancer. A modified ARM-PCR protocol with three rounds of nested PCR amplified TCRbeta. TCRdb redid the calling of the multiplex PCR reads with MiXCR, one entry per CDR3 protein. The sample records some 120,000 distinct CDR3 sequences, 66% being singletons. RNA was extracted from bulk tissue without any cell sorting. The specimen sequenced was lung tumor tissue. The receptors here all came from a man under 40 with non-small cell lung cancer.

The V and J genes are TRBV20-1 and TRBJ2-3, with TRBD2 matching 14 bases. CDR1 DFQATT and CDR2 SNEGSKA come from the germline V gene (reference sequence). The CDR3 is made up of 19 amino acids. With V trimmed by 3 bases and J by 7 bases, 18 bases remained unmatched. CDR3 sequence reads: CSARARGYTGLAGVNTQYF. CDR3 in DNA: TGCAGTGCTAGGGCCAGGGGGTACACGGGACTAGCGGGAGTAAATACGCAGTATTTT.

In the case of this clonotype: Without the conserved terminal phenylalanine or tryptophan, this CDR3 likely stems from a read error. The chain couples TRBV11-3 to TRBJ2-7; 12 bases are shared with TRBD2. This CDR3 comprises 16 residues. CDR1 and CDR2 (germline): SGHNT, YENEEA. V lost 4 bases and J lost 7; bases outside the gene matches: 11. The CDR3 reads CASSSQTSGGPLEQYS. DNA for the CDR3: TGTGCCAGCAGCTCACAGACTAGCGGGGGACCCCTGGAGCAGTACTCC.

This clonotype is medium-sized in the sample. The V and J genes are TRBV30 and TRBJ2-1, with D hard to call. This CDR3 contains 14 residues. Per the germline V gene, CDR1 is GTSNPN and CDR2 is SVGIG (reference sequence). The V gene lost 4 bases and the J gene lost 4 bases, with 14 bases spanning the gap. CDR3: CAWKSGSGYNEQFF. The CDR3 DNA reads as TGTGCCTGGAAGTCCGGATCCGGGTACAATGAGCAGTTCTTC.

At least ten counts were recorded for this clonotype. The gene calls are TRBV6-1 and TRBJ2-5; D possibly corresponds to TRBD2 (5 bases). The CDR3 sequence is 13 residues long. CDR1 MNHNS and CDR2 SASEGT come from the germline V gene. Trimming took off 5 bases at V and 5 bases at J, with 12 bases between the two ends. CDR3 region: CASSYSDRETQYF. The CDR3 nucleotides are TGTGCCAGCAGTTATAGCGATCGGGAGACCCAGTACTTC.

This clonotype came up many times. The genes are TRBV4-1 and TRBJ2-4, with D perhaps matching TRBD1 (5 bases). V dropped 0 bases and J dropped 1 base, with 13 bases sitting between them. Germline V lookup: CDR1 MGHRA, CDR2 YSYEKL. This CDR3 contains 17 residues. The CDR3 loop is CASSQDGLGVAKNIQYF. In nucleotides, the CDR3 is TGCGCCAGCAGCCAAGATGGGTTAGGGGTTGCCAAAAACATTCAGTACTTC.

Regarding this clonotype: The conserved final phenylalanine or tryptophan is absent from the CDR3, which likely points to a read error. This chain connects TRBV12-3 or TRBV12-4 to TRBJ1-1; TRBD1 matches at 9 bases. The CDR3 length is 14 residues. J lost 1 base, V lost 7 bases, and 4 bases had no gene match. The CDR3 DNA reads TGTGCCAGCAATAGACAGGGGGAGAACACTGAAGCTTTCGTT. Its protein is CASNRQGENTEAFV.

This clonotype was observed a few times. A much more abundant neighbour one base away suggests this may be a read error. This chain links TRBV10-3 with TRBJ2-1; 9 bases line up with TRBD2. The CDR3 length is 16 residues. With 7 bases clipped from V and 6 bases from J, the junction kept 13 bases outside the gene matches. Germline lookup yields CDR1 ENHRY and CDR2 SYGVKD. CDR3 sequence: CAIIPGTSRVSNEQFF. CDR3 DNA sequence: TGTGCCATCATCCCCGGGACTAGCAGGGTAAGCAATGAGCAGTTCTTC.

Details on this clonotype: One end of the junction varies from germline; a read error may be responsible. The gene calls are TRBV12-3 or TRBV12-4 and TRBJ2-5; 13 bases line up with TRBD2. The CDR3 runs to 15 residues. This CDR3 is CVSSRLAGGQETQYF. The CDR3 DNA follows: TGTGTCAGCAGTCGACTAGCGGGAGGTCAAGAGACCCAGTACTTC.